This TCR beta chain was captured in a study of blood T cell repertoires in COVID-19. Germline CDR1 is SGHAT and CDR2 is FQNNGV. V lost 5 bases and J lost 3; bases outside the gene matches: 3. This CDR3 is 15 amino acids long. Produced via immunoSEQ multiplex PCR; TCRdb's table is partial and in-frame only. Counted here are over 40,000 clones, 86% occurring once; the ten biggest clones make up approximately 15%. The sample taken for sequencing was peripheral blood. V usage is TRBV11-2 and J usage is TRBJ2-2, with 10 bases fitting TRBD1. This sequence originates from a human donor in a cohort sampled during active COVID-19. The DNA of the CDR3 is TGTGCCAGCAGCCGGGACAGGGGAGACACCGGGGAGCTGTTTTTT. Translated: CASSRDRGDTGELFF.